Below are 26 T cell receptor beta chains sequenced from a single sample in a study of blood T cells in healthy people across ages. Alongside a J-beta primer mix, a sample-barcoded 5' primer served in a second PCR lasting roughly 6 to 12 cycles. MiXCR was run by TCRdb on the 5' RACE reads, yielding one entry per CDR3 protein. Here the sample spans about a million distinct CDR3 sequences, around 48% being singletons. Sequencing input: blood. Source of these receptors: a man aged 25-45 years in good health.

The CDR3 region has the DNA TGTGCCAGCACCACTGGGTCCTACCAAGAGACCCAGTACTTC. As protein: CASTTGSYQETQYF. The gene calls are TRBV6-5 and TRBJ2-5; D ambiguous. Germline CDR1 is MNHEY and CDR2 is SVGAGI. The CDR3 runs to 14 residues. Trimming shortened V by 7 bases and J by 0 bases, and 12 bases separated the two germline ends.

This clonotype was seen a handful of times. The genes are TRBV7-9 and TRBJ2-1, with 9 bases that match TRBD1. The V segment lost 5 bases and the J segment 1 base; nucleotides outside the gene matches: 6. This CDR3 is 16 amino acids long. The V gene's germline CDR1 is SEHNR and CDR2 FQNEAQ (reference sequence). CDR3 bases: TGTGCCAGCAGCACCCAAGACAGGGGGTCCTACAATGAGCAGTTCTTC. The encoded protein is CASSTQDRGSYNEQFF.

This clonotype appeared a few times. The V gene is TRBV6-1, the J gene TRBJ1-2; 7 bases match TRBD1. Looked up from germline, CDR1 is MNHNS and CDR2 is SASEGT. After removal of 5 bases from V and 0 bases from J, the junction contained 6 bases not matched to a gene. CDR3 size: 15 residues. The chain's CDR3 is CASSPTGTANYGYTF. The CDR3 DNA sequence: TGTGCCAGCAGTCCAACCGGGACAGCTAACTATGGCTACACCTTC.

The J gene is TRBJ2-3, the V gene TRBV11-3, with a possible D match to TRBD1 (5 bases). Germline V gene lookup returns CDR1 SGHNT and CDR2 YENEEA. V dropped 2 bases and J dropped 1 base, with 10 bases sitting between them. CDR3 length equals 15 residues. CDR3 sequence reads: CASSLSPQGTDTQYF. DNA for the CDR3: TGTGCCAGCAGCTTATCTCCACAGGGCACAGATACGCAGTATTTT.

This chain links TRBV6-1 with TRBJ2-7; D is ambiguous. Gene TRBJ2-5 matches the end of the DNA better, so the J call may be wrong. The CDR3 totals 13 residues. Germline assignment: CDR1 MNHNS and CDR2 SASEGT. CDR3 region: CASSDSWYGTQYF. CDR3 DNA: TGTGCCAGCAGTGACTCGTGGTACGGGACCCAGTACTTC.

The chain recombines TRBV29-1 with TRBJ2-3; D might be TRBD2 (5 bases). The germline V gene encodes CDR1 SQVTM and CDR2 ANQGSEA. CDR3 length: 13 residues. V gave up 7 bases and J gave up 2 bases, with 13 bases separating them. The CDR3 protein is CSAAGRLTDTQYF. Here the CDR3 DNA reads TGCAGCGCCGCGGGCCGGCTCACAGATACGCAGTATTTT.

This clonotype was picked up one time. The gene calls are TRBV6-5 and TRBJ1-2; D possibly corresponds to TRBD1 (6 bases). In germline, CDR1 is MNHEY, CDR2 SVGAGI. The V end was cut by 7 bases, the J end by 1 base, with 16 bases between. This CDR3 is 15 amino acids long. This CDR3 is CASTYAGVGNYGYTF. DNA for the CDR3: TGTGCCAGCACCTACGCAGGGGTTGGTAACTATGGCTACACCTTC.

V gene TRBV29-1 combines with J gene TRBJ1-2; no clear D. This CDR3 is 12 amino acids long. Trimming removed 7 bases at V and 2 bases at J, with 11 bases between. Germline V lookup: CDR1 SQVTM, CDR2 ANQGSEA. CDR3 in DNA: TGCAGCGGATCAGCCACCAACTATGGCTACACCTTC. Translating gives CSGSATNYGYTF.

This clonotype was detected only once. This chain joins TRBV5-1 and TRBJ2-1, with D possibly matching TRBD1 (6 bases). The CDR3 is 16 residues long. Germline V gene data show CDR1 as SGHRS and CDR2 as YFSETQ. V lost 3 bases and J 6 bases, leaving 19 bases between the germline ends. CDR3 in amino acids: CASSSPQGGPVNEQFF. The CDR3 nucleotides are TGCGCCAGCAGCTCCCCACAGGGTGGGCCGGTCAATGAGCAGTTCTTC.

This chain joins TRBV7-9 and TRBJ1-4; D remains ambiguous. The CDR3 is 12 residues long. Trimming cost V 2 bases and J 8 bases, with 6 bases left between them. Germline V gene data show CDR1 as SEHNR and CDR2 as FQNEAQ (reference sequence). The CDR3 DNA follows: TGTGCCAGCAGCTTACGTCGGGAAAAACTGTTTTTT. It yields the protein CASSLRREKLFF.

This chain connects TRBV29-1 to TRBJ2-1; TRBD1 matches 10 bases. The germline V gene encodes CDR1 SQVTM and CDR2 ANQGSEA. This CDR3 region has 14 residues. V lost 5 bases, J lost 0 bases, and 1 base stayed unmatched. The CDR3 here is CSVRTGGSYNEQFF. In nucleotides, the CDR3 is TGCAGCGTTAGGACAGGGGGCTCCTACAATGAGCAGTTCTTC.

The V and J genes are TRBV3-1 and TRBJ2-3; either TRBD1 or TRBD2 may fit D (6 bases each). The germline V and J ends were trimmed by 5 bases and 7 bases, with 13 bases remaining between them. The length of the CDR3 is 13 residues. Per germline, CDR1 LGHDT and CDR2 YNNKEL (reference sequence). The CDR3 sequence: CASSERGVYTQYF. The CDR3 DNA is TGTGCCAGCAGCGAGAGGGGGGTATATACGCAGTATTTT.

The rearrangement joins TRBV28 to TRBJ2-3; D unresolved. The CDR3 loop spans 13 amino acids. Germline V gene sequence: CDR1 MDHEN, CDR2 SYDVKM. V was trimmed by 2 bases and J by 6 bases, leaving 9 bases between them. CDR3: CASSLMLGDTQYF. CDR3 nucleotides: TGTGCCAGCAGTTTAATGTTGGGGGATACGCAGTATTTT. Based on the CDR3 plus reference TRBV28 and TRBJ2-3, the full variable domain is DVKVTQSSRYLVKRTGEKVFLECVQDMDHENMFWYRQDPGLGLRLIYFSYDVKMKEKGDIPEGYSVSREKKERFSLILESASTNQTSMYLCASSLMLGDTQYFGPGTRLTVL.

This clonotype was counted a few times. The CDR3 DNA reads TGTGCCAGCAGCTTCCTCGGACTAGCGGGGCCGGATACGCAGTATTTT. Translation: CASSFLGLAGPDTQYF. This chain joins TRBV11-3 and TRBJ2-3; the match to TRBD2 covers 12 bases. V shed 3 bases and J 6 bases; nucleotides not matched to a gene: 7. The CDR3 loop spans 16 amino acids. CDR1 is SGHNT, CDR2 YENEEA, per germline.

The chain uses TRBV6-1 and TRBJ1-1; D is unresolved. There are 15 residues in the CDR3. Germline V lookup: CDR1 MNHNS, CDR2 SASEGT. V lost 7 bases, J lost 0 bases, and 15 bases lay in between. DNA for the CDR3: TGTGCCAGCAATCCTCCCCCCGTGGTGAACACTGAAGCTTTCTTT. Protein sequence: CASNPPPVVNTEAFF.

The chain has TRBV11-3 and TRBJ1-3; no clear D. Germline CDR1 SGHNT, CDR2 YENEEA. The CDR3 is 16 amino acids. The V gene lost 5 bases and the J gene lost 0 bases, with 14 bases spanning the gap. CDR3 residues: CASSVGRFGSGNTIYF. CDR3 nucleotides: TGTGCCAGCAGCGTCGGGAGGTTCGGCTCTGGAAACACCATATATTTT.

This chain links TRBV9 with TRBJ1-1; 7 bases line up with TRBD1. The CDR3 length is 14 residues. CDR1 is SGDLS and CDR2 is YYNGEE in the germline V gene. Trimming took 0 bases from V and 7 from J; bases not matched to a gene: 6. CDR3 bases: TGTGCCAGCAGCGTAGGCAGGGGGTCGGTTGAAGCTTTCTTT. Amino acid sequence: CASSVGRGSVEAFF.

The chain combines TRBV27 with TRBJ2-5; tentative D call: TRBD1 (6 bases). From germline, CDR1 is MNHEY and CDR2 SMNVEV (reference sequence). V lost 3 bases and J lost 11, with 16 bases in between. The CDR3 totals 13 residues. The CDR3 here is CASSFQDSWEQYF. The CDR3 coding sequence is TGTGCCAGCAGTTTTCAGGACAGTTGGGAGCAGTACTTC.

This clonotype was observed a handful of times. This sequence may be a read error, since a much larger clone differs from it by one base. This chain joins TRBV6-6 and TRBJ2-7, with D perhaps TRBD2 (5 bases). V was clipped by 10 bases and J by 5 bases, with 12 bases between them. This CDR3 spans 11 amino acids. CDR1 is MNHNY and CDR2 is SVGAGI in the germline V gene (reference sequence). CDR3 region: CANSRTDEQYF. CDR3 DNA sequence: TGTGCCAACAGCCGGACTGACGAGCAGTACTTC.

V is TRBV7-2 and J is TRBJ1-2; 10 bases fit TRBD1. The germline CDR1 and CDR2 sequences are SGHTA and FQGNSA. The CDR3 is 16 amino acids. With V trimmed by 3 bases and J by 0 bases, 4 bases remained unmatched. Written as DNA, the CDR3 is TGTGCCAGCAGCTTTACCGGGACAGGGGCTAACTATGGCTACACCTTC. Its protein product is CASSFTGTGANYGYTF.

J is TRBJ2-7 and V is TRBV6-1; TRBD1 agrees at 7 bases. V trimming: 9 bases; J trimming: 3 bases; junction bases outside the gene matches: 5. Germline V gene data show CDR1 as MNHNS and CDR2 as SASEGT. The CDR3 is 12 amino acids. CDR3 residues: CARDRENYEQYF. CDR3 nucleotides: TGTGCCAGAGACAGGGAGAACTACGAGCAGTACTTC.

This clonotype showed up many times. V is TRBV20-1 and J is TRBJ2-4; unclear D gene. Between the trimmed V and J ends, which lost 6 bases and 1 base, there was a span of 13 bases. Germline values: CDR1 DFQATT, CDR2 SNEGSKA (reference sequence). This CDR3 has 14 amino acids. CDR3 residues: CSAVGSTAKNIQYF. CDR3 nucleotide sequence: TGCAGTGCCGTGGGGTCGACCGCCAAAAACATTCAGTACTTC.

The chain carries TRBV28 and TRBJ1-2; 9 bases agree with TRBD1. The germline gives CDR1 MDHEN, CDR2 SYDVKM. The CDR3 is made up of 14 amino acids. V lost 6 bases to trimming and J lost 3 bases; unmatched junction nucleotides: 5. The CDR3 sequence: CASRRDREDYGYTF. CDR3 nucleotide sequence: TGTGCCAGCAGAAGGGACAGGGAAGACTATGGCTACACCTTC.

This clonotype was counted a few times. The chain links TRBV7-2 to TRBJ2-3; 12 nucleotides align to TRBD1. Germline CDR1 is SGHTA and CDR2 is FQGNSA. The J segment lost 3 bases and the V segment lost 0 bases, leaving 10 bases of the junction unmatched. The CDR3 contains 19 residues. The CDR3 nucleotides read TGTGCCAGCAGCTTAGCGGGACAGGGGGCTGTCCTGTTTACAGATACGCAGTATTTT. Its translation: CASSLAGQGAVLFTDTQYF. Combining the CDR3 with reference TRBV7-2 and TRBJ2-3 gives the whole variable domain GAGVSQSPSNKVTEKGKDVELRCDPISGHTALYWYRQSLGQGLEFLIYFQGNSAPDKSGLPSDRFSAERTGGSVSTLTIQRTQQEDSAVYLCASSLAGQGAVLFTDTQYFGPGTRLTVL.

V is TRBV29-1 and J is TRBJ1-1; TRBD1 aligns across 8 bases. This CDR3 has 12 amino acids. V lost 7 bases to trimming and J lost 1 base; unmatched junction nucleotides: 2. The V gene's germline CDR1 is SQVTM and CDR2 ANQGSEA. The CDR3 coding sequence is TGCAGCGCTGACAGGGGGAACACTGAAGCTTTCTTT. Encoded protein: CSADRGNTEAFF.

DNA for the CDR3: TGTGCCAGCAGTTTCCAGGGACAGACGAATCAGCCCCAGCATTTT. Translated, it gives CASSFQGQTNQPQHF. This chain joins TRBV6-1 and TRBJ1-5; 7 nucleotides match TRBD1. V shed 5 bases and J 4 bases; nucleotides not matched to a gene: 8. Germline V gene sequence: CDR1 MNHNS, CDR2 SASEGT. The length of the CDR3 is 15 residues.